The present T cell receptor beta chain was sequenced within a study of T cell changes during pregnancy in multiple sclerosis. This CDR3 comprises 15 residues. V gave up 6 bases and J gave up 7 bases, with 19 bases separating them. The germline CDR1 and CDR2 sequences are SNHLY and FYNNEI. The data were produced by immunoSEQ multiplex PCR, yet TCRdb's version contains in-frame clones alone and is incomplete. The table lists around 62,000 clones, about 90% of them singletons, with more than 2% in the top ten. The origin of this receptor is a female donor in good health, enrolled as a control in a pregnancy study. Sample: peripheral blood, taken in the second trimester of pregnancy. This chain connects TRBV2 to TRBJ1-5; D is unclear. CDR3 nucleotides: TGTGCCAGCAGGAAAACTAAGAGGGAGGCCCAGCCCCAGCATTTT. This translates into CASRKTKREAQPQHF.